The T cell receptor (beta chain) under discussion was sequenced for a study of blood T cell repertoires in COVID-19. Across the whole study: T cells, B-cell-depleted T cells, or PBMCs supplied cDNA or gDNA.

Original data processing: It was from reference gene primer amplification that nucleated cell counts were estimated. Assay: immunoSEQ multiplex PCR; the TCRdb copy retains only in-frame clones and omits some. The V and J calls and the clone size are those of that table, but D and trimming were determined from the DNA. In the table there are 200,000 to 300,000 clones, about 86% of which are singletons. The ends lost 2 bases at V and 5 bases at J; junction bases unmatched: 2. The CDR3 is 14 residues long. The germline gives CDR1 SGHTA, CDR2 FQGTGA. This clone was seen a single time. Sequenced material: peripheral blood. The chain has TRBV7-3 and TRBJ2-3, with TRBD2 matching 9 bases. The source of this sequence is a man between 60 and 70 years old with acute or convalescent COVID-19. CDR3 sequence: CASSLGGRGDTQYF. In DNA, the CDR3 is TGTGCCAGCAGCTTAGGCGGGAGGGGAGATACGCAGTATTTT.